Below, one T cell receptor (beta chain) is given with its context. The data are from a study of blood T cell repertoires in COVID-19. Study-wide context: Italy, Spain and the United States were the sources of the convalescent and acute COVID-19 samples. Sources were T cells, B-cell-depleted T cells, or PBMCs; the material itself was cDNA or gDNA.

Original methodology: Amplification of reference gene primers provided the estimated nucleated cell counts. Assay used: immunoSEQ multiplex PCR; TCRdb lists only in-frame clones, some missing. V and J calls and clone size are given by that table; D and trimming were obtained from the DNA. The sample carries roughly 67,000 clones, about 82% recorded once. The receptor comes from a man aged 50-60 years with acute or convalescent COVID-19. The source material was peripheral blood.

CDR3 nucleotides: TGTGCCAGCAGCTTAGCGCGACTAGCGGGGGGTTCGTACCAAGAGACCCAGTACTTC. This gives the protein CASSLARLAGGSYQETQYF. The rearrangement links TRBV7-8 to TRBJ2-5, with 13 bases that match TRBD2. The V gene end was trimmed by 0 bases and the J gene end by 0 bases; junction bases not matched to a gene: 7. The germline V gene encodes CDR1 SGHVS and CDR2 FQNEAQ. The CDR3 has 19 amino acids.